Each of the 16 T cell receptor beta chains below was sequenced from the same sample in a study of blood T cell repertoires in COVID-19. Measured with immunoSEQ multiplex PCR; TCRdb has only the in-frame clones, and not every one. The sample has approximately 500,000 clones, roughly 87% seen once. Sequenced sample: peripheral blood. These receptors all come from a man between 18 and 35 years old with COVID-19, enrolled during active disease.

CDR3 nucleotides: TGCAGCGCCGCCGGGACAGGGGGCAACTATGGCTACACCTTC. Amino acid sequence: CSAAGTGGNYGYTF. The chain joins TRBV29-1 to TRBJ1-2, with TRBD1 matching 12 bases. This CDR3 is built from 14 residues. Germline V CDR1 and CDR2: SQVTM, ANQGSEA. J lost 2 bases, V lost 7 bases, and 5 bases had no gene match.

This clone was counted once. Other DNA sequences in the sample encode the same CDR3. The V gene is TRBV6-5, the J gene TRBJ2-2, with 7 bases lining up with TRBD1. Germline CDR1 is MNHEY and CDR2 is SVGAGI. This CDR3 has 15 residues. After removal of 11 bases from V and 0 bases from J, the junction contained 9 bases not matched to a gene. This chain's CDR3 is CAGARTGSNTGELFF. The CDR3 coding sequence is TGTGCCGGAGCAAGGACAGGTTCGAACACCGGGGAGCTGTTTTTT.

The chain joins TRBV10-3 to TRBJ2-5, with D tentatively TRBD2 (6 bases). CDR3 length equals 13 residues. Trimming took 7 bases from V and 1 from J, leaving 10 bases between them. Looked up from germline, CDR1 is ENHRY and CDR2 is SYGVKD. CDR3 residues: CAINTGVQETQYF. The CDR3 region has the DNA TGTGCCATCAATACGGGGGTCCAAGAGACCCAGTACTTC.

This clone has more than one count but fewer than ten. The chain employs TRBV5-1 and TRBJ2-1, with D possibly being TRBD2 (6 bases). CDR1 is SGHRS, CDR2 YFSETQ, per germline. V lost 5 bases and J 8 bases, leaving 17 bases between the germline ends. This CDR3 region has 14 residues. The CDR3 sequence is CASRPGLQRDEQFF. Here the CDR3 DNA reads TGCGCCAGCAGACCGGGACTCCAAAGGGATGAGCAGTTCTTC. The variable domain in full, with the rest retrieved from reference TRBV5-1 and TRBJ2-1, is KAGVTQTPRYLIKTRGQQVTLSCSPISGHRSVSWYQQTPGQGLQFLFEYFSETQRNKGNFPGRFSGRQFSNSRSEMNVSTLELGDSALYLCASRPGLQRDEQFFGPGTRLTVL.

This chain joins TRBV5-5 and TRBJ1-2; a weak D match, TRBD1 (5 bases). The CDR3 covers 13 residues. Trimming removed 4 bases at V and 8 bases at J, with 15 bases between. The V gene's germline CDR1 is SGHKS and CDR2 YYEKEE (reference sequence). This chain's CDR3 is CASSARDFAGYTF. CDR3 nucleotides: TGTGCCAGCAGCGCCCGGGACTTTGCAGGCTACACCTTC.

CDR3 nucleotides: TGCAGTGCTAGTGCCCGGACTAGTAACGAGCAGTACTTC. Translated: CSASARTSNEQYF. The V and J genes are TRBV20-1 and TRBJ2-7; 7 nucleotides line up with TRBD2. This CDR3 has 13 amino acids. V was clipped by 3 bases and J by 5 bases; unmatched bases: 7. CDR1 and CDR2 from the germline V gene are DFQATT and SNEGSKA (reference sequence).

As for this clone: Other DNA sequences in the sample encode the same CDR3. V and J are TRBV7-9 and TRBJ2-5, with D unclear. Trimming took off 8 bases at V and 3 bases at J, with 19 bases between the two ends. The CDR3 has 15 residues. Looked up from germline, CDR1 is SEHNR and CDR2 is FQNEAQ (reference sequence). The CDR3, as DNA: TGTGCCAGCGCTCAACTTAAAACTCGAAAAGAGACCCAGTACTTC. Translating it yields CASAQLKTRKETQYF.

In this sample, this clone turned up a few times. This chain joins TRBV5-6 and TRBJ1-1; perhaps TRBD1 as D (6 bases). CDR3 size: 13 residues. V lost 6 bases and J 1 base, leaving 10 bases between the germline ends. The V gene's germline CDR1 is SGHDT and CDR2 YYEEEE. CDR3 loop: CASNGGANTEAFF. The CDR3 DNA follows: TGTGCCAGCAACGGGGGGGCGAACACTGAAGCTTTCTTT.

The chain links TRBV5-8 to TRBJ2-3; D is uncertain. CDR1 and CDR2 (germline): SGHTS, YDEGEE. The ends were cut back, 7 bases at V and 6 bases at J, with 9 bases in the middle. This CDR3 contains 11 residues. The CDR3 region is CASGHWDTQYF. The CDR3 DNA sequence: TGTGCCAGCGGCCATTGGGATACGCAGTATTTT.

J is TRBJ1-2 and V is TRBV24-1, with 11 positions matching TRBD1. Germline-derived CDR1 and CDR2 are KGHDR and SFDVKD. V lost 4 bases to trimming and J lost 0 bases; unmatched junction nucleotides: 6. The CDR3 has 17 amino acids. CDR3 nucleotide sequence: TGTGCCACCAGTGACAAAGGGACAGGGGGAACTAACTATGGCTACACCTTC. The encoded protein is CATSDKGTGGTNYGYTF.

This clone was detected once. The chain has TRBV7-6 and TRBJ2-7; TRBD1 matches at 7 bases. With V trimmed by 5 bases and J by 4 bases, 8 bases remained unmatched. The CDR3 runs to 14 residues. The V gene's germline CDR1 is SGHVS and CDR2 FNYEAQ. The CDR3 loop reads CASSRGHSSYEQYF. The DNA of the CDR3 is TGTGCCAGCAGCAGGGGGCATAGTTCATACGAGCAGTACTTC. The whole variable domain, filled in from reference TRBV7-6 and TRBJ2-7, reads GAGVSQSPRYKVTKRGQDVALRCDPISGHVSLYWYRQALGQGPEFLTYFNYEAQQDKSGLPNDRFSAERPEGSISTLTIQRTEQRDSAMYRCASSRGHSSYEQYFGPGTRLTVT.

In its sample, this clone was seen a few times. This chain links TRBV3-1 (or the pseudogene TRBV3-2) with TRBJ1-5; D is possibly TRBD1 (5 bases). V was shortened by 1 base and J by 6 bases, with 10 bases between the two germline ends. Germline V CDR1 and CDR2: LGHDT, YNNKEL (reference sequence). The CDR3 has 14 residues. CDR3 DNA: TGTGCCAGCAGCCAAGGTCCAGGGCCTCAGCCCCAGCATTTT. It specifies CASSQGPGPQPQHF.

The chain joins TRBV3-1 (or the pseudogene TRBV3-2) to TRBJ2-7; 8 nucleotides align to TRBD1. In germline, CDR1 is LGHDT, CDR2 YNNKEL (reference sequence). This CDR3 spans 14 amino acids. Germline trimming cut 2 bases from V and 2 bases from J; bases unmatched to any gene: 2. CDR3 sequence (DNA): TGTGCCAGCAGCCAATCGGACAGGGCCTACGAGCAGTACTTC. This sequence encodes CASSQSDRAYEQYF.

This clone appeared once. V gene TRBV27 combines with J gene TRBJ2-7; 9 bases fit TRBD2. V shed 10 bases and J 0 bases; nucleotides not matched to a gene: 4. Germline V gene data show CDR1 as MNHEY and CDR2 as SMNVEV (reference sequence). This CDR3 is built from 13 residues. The CDR3, as DNA: TGTGCCACCTCTAGCGGGGCCTCCTACGAGCAGTACTTC. As protein: CATSSGASYEQYF.

DNA for the CDR3: TGTGCCAGCAAGAGCTGGGAGCAGTTCTTC. Amino acid sequence: CASKSWEQFF. The chain couples TRBV6-5 to TRBJ2-1; D gene ambiguous. Germline values: CDR1 MNHEY, CDR2 SVGAGI. There are 10 residues in the CDR3. Trimming shortened V by 7 bases and J by 10 bases, and 8 bases separated the two germline ends.

V and J are TRBV18 and TRBJ2-1, with D possibly matching TRBD1 (5 bases). In germline, CDR1 is KGHSH, CDR2 LQKENI. CDR3 length: 13 residues. Trimming took 0 bases from V and 7 from J, leaving 7 bases between them. The CDR3 region is CASSPPKGNEQFF. The CDR3 coding sequence is TGTGCCAGCTCACCACCGAAGGGGAATGAGCAGTTCTTC.